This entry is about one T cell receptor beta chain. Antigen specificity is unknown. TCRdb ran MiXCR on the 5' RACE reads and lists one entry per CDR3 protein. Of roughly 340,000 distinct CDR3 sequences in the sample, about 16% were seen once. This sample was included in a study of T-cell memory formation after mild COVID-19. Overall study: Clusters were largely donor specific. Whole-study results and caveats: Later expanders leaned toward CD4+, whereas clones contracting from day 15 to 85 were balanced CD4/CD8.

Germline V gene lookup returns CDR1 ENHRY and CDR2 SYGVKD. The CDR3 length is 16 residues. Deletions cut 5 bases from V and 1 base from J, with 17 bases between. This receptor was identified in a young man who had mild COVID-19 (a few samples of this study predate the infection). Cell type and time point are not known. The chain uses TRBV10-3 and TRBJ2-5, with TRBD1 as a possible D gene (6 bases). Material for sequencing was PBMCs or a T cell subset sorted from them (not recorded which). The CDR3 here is CAISRQEMGAQETQYF. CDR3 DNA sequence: TGTGCCATCAGTAGACAGGAAATGGGGGCCCAAGAGACCCAGTACTTC.